Each of the 11 T cell receptor beta chains below was sequenced from the same sample in a study of cytomegalovirus exposure and HLA in healthy donors (TCRdb year 2017). Libraries were prepared through the immunoSEQ multiplex PCR assay. A mixture of 60 forward primers for TCR Vbeta segments and 13 reverse primers for TCR Jbeta segments was used in the multiplex PCR. The immuneACCESS repertoire file appears here via TCRdb, limited to in-frame rearrangements. These files lack a portion of the clones; in checked studies, under half of the deficit traces to unresolved V genes, and the cause of the others is not known. The sample yields some 44,000 clones; 75% to 90% were counted once. The ten largest clones add up to 8% of the sample. The sequenced sample consisted of PBMCs. Receptors originate from a woman aged 40 to 50 in good health and CMV-seropositive.

The chain carries TRBV19 and TRBJ2-7, with D perhaps TRBD1 (5 bases). Germline CDR1 is LNHDA and CDR2 is SQIVND (reference sequence). The V end was cut by 6 bases, the J end by 1 base, with 13 bases between. The CDR3 contains 14 residues. This CDR3 reads CASRPQDGSYEQYF. The CDR3 bases are TGTGCCAGTAGGCCACAGGACGGGTCCTACGAGCAGTACTTC. The full variable domain, completed using reference TRBV19 and TRBJ2-7, is DGGITQSPKYLFRKEGQNVTLSCEQNLNHDAMYWYRQDPGQGLRLIYYSQIVNDFQKGDIAEGYSVSREKKESFPLTVTSAQKNPTAFYLCASRPQDGSYEQYFGPGTRLTVT.

This clone was picked up one time. V is TRBV6-1 and J is TRBJ2-1; 8 bases align to TRBD2. This CDR3 comprises 14 residues. After removal of 8 bases from V and 2 bases from J, the junction contained 5 bases not matched to a gene. Germline CDR1 MNHNS, CDR2 SASEGT. CDR3 sequence: CASGAGVPYNEQFF. CDR3 bases: TGTGCCAGCGGAGCGGGAGTCCCCTACAATGAGCAGTTCTTC.

The gene calls are TRBV10-3 and TRBJ2-3; D is undetermined. The V gene lost 5 bases and the J gene lost 2 bases, with 8 bases spanning the gap. This CDR3 contains 13 residues. Germline CDR1 reads ENHRY; CDR2 reads SYGVKD. The CDR3 region is CAISLADTDTQYF. CDR3 DNA sequence: TGTGCCATCAGTTTAGCAGACACAGATACGCAGTATTTT.

The rearrangement links TRBV7-9 to TRBJ2-6, with D possibly being TRBD2 (5 bases). The CDR3 sequence is 17 residues long. Germline V CDR1 and CDR2: SEHNR, FQNEAQ (reference sequence). Trimming took 2 bases from V and 2 from J, leaving 13 bases between them. As DNA, the CDR3 is TGTGCCAGCAGCTTACGGGTACTGGAGGCTGGGGCCAACGTCCTGACTTTC. Translation gives CASSLRVLEAGANVLTF.

J is TRBJ1-1 and V is TRBV2; 7 bases are a match to TRBD1. CDR3 size: 13 residues. J was trimmed by 3 bases and V by 9 bases; bases with no gene match: 7. Germline V gene data show CDR1 as SNHLY and CDR2 as FYNNEI. The CDR3 is CASRTGAYTEAFF. CDR3 DNA sequence: TGTGCCAGTCGCACAGGGGCTTACACTGAAGCTTTCTTT.

The V and J genes are TRBV2 and TRBJ1-2; D possibly corresponds to TRBD1 (6 bases). The CDR3 loop spans 13 amino acids. Looked up from germline, CDR1 is SNHLY and CDR2 is FYNNEI. V lost 11 bases and J 6 bases, leaving 19 bases between the germline ends. CDR3 in amino acids: CAGNRDELNGYTF. CDR3 nucleotide sequence: TGTGCCGGAAACAGGGACGAGTTAAATGGCTACACCTTC.

V gene TRBV7-9 combines with J gene TRBJ2-7, with 8 bases identical to TRBD1. Unmatched junction bases numbered 4, after V lost 10 bases and J lost 2 bases. The CDR3 spans 12 residues. The germline V gene has CDR1 SEHNR and CDR2 FQNEAQ (reference sequence). Here the CDR3 reads CATDRGTYEQYF. The CDR3 region has the DNA TGTGCCACCGACAGGGGTACCTACGAGCAGTACTTC.

The chain is built from TRBV18 and TRBJ1-1; weak D call: TRBD1 (5 bases). Trimming removed 1 base from V and 1 base from J, with 16 bases in between. In germline, CDR1 is KGHSH, CDR2 LQKENI. The CDR3 is made up of 17 amino acids. The CDR3 is CASSPLRATDRNTEAFF. The CDR3 nucleotides read TGTGCCAGCTCACCACTAAGAGCTACCGACAGGAACACTGAAGCTTTCTTT. Full variable domain (outside the CDR3, taken from reference TRBV18 and TRBJ1-1): NAGVMQNPRHLVRRRGQEARLRCSPMKGHSHVYWYRQLPEEGLKFMVYLQKENIIDESGMPKERFSAEFPKEGPSILRIQQVVRGDSAAYFCASSPLRATDRNTEAFFGQGTRLTVV.

The chain couples TRBV5-1 to TRBJ2-5, with 12 bases aligning to TRBD2. The CDR3 spans 14 residues. J was trimmed by 5 bases and V by 4 bases; bases with no gene match: 3. Germline loops: CDR1 SGHRS, CDR2 YFSETQ. The CDR3 DNA sequence: TGCGCCAGCAGCGCCGGGACTAGCGGGGAGACCCAGTACTTC. Encoded protein: CASSAGTSGETQYF.

The rearrangement joins TRBV7-7 to TRBJ1-1; 10 nucleotides line up with TRBD1. Germline assignment: CDR1 SSHAT and CDR2 FNYEAQ (reference sequence). V shed 5 bases and J 5 bases; nucleotides not matched to a gene: 2. CDR3 size: 13 residues. CDR3 sequence (DNA): TGTGCCAGCAGCATGGGACAGGGGACTGAAGCTTTCTTT. Translated, it gives CASSMGQGTEAFF.

This clone showed up just once. V is TRBV2 and J is TRBJ1-5, with a weak D call TRBD1 (6 bases). This CDR3 is 14 amino acids long. With 5 bases removed from V and 4 bases from J, the gap between germline ends came to 12 bases. Germline V lookup: CDR1 SNHLY, CDR2 FYNNEI. CDR3 protein: CASSNTGSNQPQHF. The CDR3 DNA reads as TGTGCCAGCAGTAATACAGGGAGTAATCAGCCCCAGCATTTT.